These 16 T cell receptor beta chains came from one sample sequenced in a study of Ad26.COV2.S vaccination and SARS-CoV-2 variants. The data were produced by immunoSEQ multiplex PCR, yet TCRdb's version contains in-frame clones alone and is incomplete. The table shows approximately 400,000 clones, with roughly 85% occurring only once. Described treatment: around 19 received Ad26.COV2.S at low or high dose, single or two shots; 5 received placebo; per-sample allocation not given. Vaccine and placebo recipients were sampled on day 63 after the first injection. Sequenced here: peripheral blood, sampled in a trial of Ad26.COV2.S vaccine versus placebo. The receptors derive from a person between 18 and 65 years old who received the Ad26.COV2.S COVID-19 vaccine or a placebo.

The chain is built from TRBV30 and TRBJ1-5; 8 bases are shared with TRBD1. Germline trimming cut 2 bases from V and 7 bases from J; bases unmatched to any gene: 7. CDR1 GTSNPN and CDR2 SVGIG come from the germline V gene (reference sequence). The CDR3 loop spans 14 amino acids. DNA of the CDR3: TGTGCCTGGAGTCTCCAGGGGGCAGGGCAGCCCCAGCATTTT. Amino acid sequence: CAWSLQGAGQPQHF.

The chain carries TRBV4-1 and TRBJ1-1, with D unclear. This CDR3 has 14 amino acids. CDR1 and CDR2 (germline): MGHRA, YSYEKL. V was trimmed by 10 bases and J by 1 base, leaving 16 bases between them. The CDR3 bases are TGCGCCACCAAGGGCTGGACGGAGAACACTGAAGCTTTCTTT. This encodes CATKGWTENTEAFF.

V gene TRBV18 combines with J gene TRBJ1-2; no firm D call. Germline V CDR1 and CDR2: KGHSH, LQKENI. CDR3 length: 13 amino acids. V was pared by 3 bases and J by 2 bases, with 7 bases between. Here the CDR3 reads CASSPRQNYGYTF. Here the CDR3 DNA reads TGTGCCAGCTCACCCAGGCAGAACTATGGCTACACCTTC.

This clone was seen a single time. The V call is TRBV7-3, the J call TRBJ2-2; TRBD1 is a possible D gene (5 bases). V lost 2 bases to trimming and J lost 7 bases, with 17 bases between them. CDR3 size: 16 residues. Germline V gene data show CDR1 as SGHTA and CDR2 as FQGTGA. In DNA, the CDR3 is TGTGCCAGCAGCTTACAAGGACAACAATCCCGCGGGGAGCTGTTTTTT. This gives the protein CASSLQGQQSRGELFF. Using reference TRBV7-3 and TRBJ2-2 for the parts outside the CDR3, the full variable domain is GAGVSQTPSNKVTEKGKYVELRCDPISGHTALYWYRQSLGQGPEFLIYFQGTGAADDSGLPNDRFFAVRPEGSVSTLKIQRTERGDSAVYLCASSLQGQQSRGELFFGEGSRLTVL.

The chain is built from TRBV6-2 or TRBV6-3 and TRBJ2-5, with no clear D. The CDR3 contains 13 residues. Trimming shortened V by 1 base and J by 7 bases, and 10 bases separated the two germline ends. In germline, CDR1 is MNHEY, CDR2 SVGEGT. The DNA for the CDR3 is TGTGCCAGCAGTTACTTCAACGGGCGGACCCAGTACTTC. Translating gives CASSYFNGRTQYF.

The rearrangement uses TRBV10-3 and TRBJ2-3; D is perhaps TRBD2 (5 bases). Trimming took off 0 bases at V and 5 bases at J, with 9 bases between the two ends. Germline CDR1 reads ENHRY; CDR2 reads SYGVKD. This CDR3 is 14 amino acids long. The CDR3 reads CAISESTGVDTQYF. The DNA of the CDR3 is TGTGCCATCAGTGAGTCGACCGGGGTAGATACGCAGTATTTT.

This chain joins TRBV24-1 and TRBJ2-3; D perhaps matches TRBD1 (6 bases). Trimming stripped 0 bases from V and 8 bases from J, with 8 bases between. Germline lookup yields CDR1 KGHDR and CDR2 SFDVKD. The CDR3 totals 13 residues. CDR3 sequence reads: CATSDLQGGTQYF. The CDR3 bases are TGTGCCACCAGTGATTTGCAAGGGGGTACGCAGTATTTT.

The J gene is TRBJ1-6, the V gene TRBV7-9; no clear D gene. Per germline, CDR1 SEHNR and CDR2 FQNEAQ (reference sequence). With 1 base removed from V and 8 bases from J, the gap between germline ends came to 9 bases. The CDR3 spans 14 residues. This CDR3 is CASSLVQRHSPLHF. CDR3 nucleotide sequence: TGTGCCAGCAGCTTAGTCCAGAGACATTCACCCCTCCACTTT.

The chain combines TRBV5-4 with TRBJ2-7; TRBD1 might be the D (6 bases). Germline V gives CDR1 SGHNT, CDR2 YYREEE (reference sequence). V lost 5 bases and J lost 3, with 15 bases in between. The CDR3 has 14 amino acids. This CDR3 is CASRSFGGHYEQYF. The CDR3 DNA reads TGTGCCAGCAGGTCCTTTGGGGGCCACTACGAGCAGTACTTC.

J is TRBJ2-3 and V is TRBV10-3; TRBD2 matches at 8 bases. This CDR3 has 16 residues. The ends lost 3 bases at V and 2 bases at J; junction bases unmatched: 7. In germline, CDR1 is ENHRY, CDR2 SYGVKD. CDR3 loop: CAISDATSGLTDTQYF. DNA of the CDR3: TGTGCCATCAGTGATGCAACTAGCGGCCTCACAGATACGCAGTATTTT.

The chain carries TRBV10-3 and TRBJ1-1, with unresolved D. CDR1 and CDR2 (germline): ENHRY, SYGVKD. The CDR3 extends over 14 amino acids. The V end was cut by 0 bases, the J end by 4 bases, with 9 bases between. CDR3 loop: CAISESWGGTEAFF. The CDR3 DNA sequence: TGTGCCATCAGTGAGTCGTGGGGTGGCACTGAAGCTTTCTTT.

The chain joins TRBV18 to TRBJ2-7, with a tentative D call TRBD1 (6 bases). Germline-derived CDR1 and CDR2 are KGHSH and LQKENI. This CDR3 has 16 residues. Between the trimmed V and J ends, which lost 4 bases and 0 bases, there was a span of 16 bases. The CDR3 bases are TGTGCCAGCTCACTATTATCGGGGACAAACTCCTACGAGCAGTACTTC. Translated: CASSLLSGTNSYEQYF.

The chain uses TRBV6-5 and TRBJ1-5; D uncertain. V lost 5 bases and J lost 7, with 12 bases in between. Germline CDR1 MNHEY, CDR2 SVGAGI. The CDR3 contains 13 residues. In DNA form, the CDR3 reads TGTGCCAGCAGTCCTATGGTCTGGCAGCCCCAGCATTTT. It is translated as CASSPMVWQPQHF.

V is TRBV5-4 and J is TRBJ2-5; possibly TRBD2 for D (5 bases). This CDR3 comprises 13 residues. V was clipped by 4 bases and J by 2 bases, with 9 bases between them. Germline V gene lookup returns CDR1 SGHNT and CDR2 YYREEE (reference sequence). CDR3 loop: CASSNRGQETQYF. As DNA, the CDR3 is TGTGCCAGCAGCAATCGAGGGCAAGAGACCCAGTACTTC.

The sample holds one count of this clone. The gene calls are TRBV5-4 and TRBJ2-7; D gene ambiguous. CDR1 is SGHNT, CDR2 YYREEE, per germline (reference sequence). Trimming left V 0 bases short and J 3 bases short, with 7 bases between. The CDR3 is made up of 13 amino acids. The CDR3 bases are TGTGCCAGCAGCTTGGCCCTGAACTACGAGCAGTACTTC. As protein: CASSLALNYEQYF.

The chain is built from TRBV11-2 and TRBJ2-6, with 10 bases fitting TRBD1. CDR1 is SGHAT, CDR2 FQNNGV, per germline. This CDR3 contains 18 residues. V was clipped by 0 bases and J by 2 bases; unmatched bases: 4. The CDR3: CASSLDSGTGAGANVLTF. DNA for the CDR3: TGTGCCAGCAGCTTAGATAGCGGGACAGGGGCTGGGGCCAACGTCCTGACTTTC.